This TCR beta chain was documented in a study of T cell responses to AZD1222 COVID-19 vaccine. Study-wide findings and caveats: Reportedly, nearly half the spike-specific TCRs target unmutated variant regions.

The CDR3 length is 15 residues. Germline loops: CDR1 ENHRY, CDR2 SYGVKD. The ends lost 5 bases at V and 6 bases at J; junction bases unmatched: 8. The data were produced by immunoSEQ multiplex PCR, yet TCRdb's version contains in-frame clones alone and is incomplete. Altogether some 120,000 clones are present, 85% to 90% being singletons, with the ten largest covering approximately 27%. This clone was seen a handful of times. Its matching antigen is unknown. The starting material was peripheral blood, obtained on day 0 of AZD1222 vaccination. This TCR was sampled from an adult in good health. The chain couples TRBV10-3 to TRBJ2-3, with 10 bases aligning to TRBD2. CDR3 in amino acids: CAISSGTSDMDTQYF. CDR3 DNA sequence: TGTGCCATCAGTTCCGGGACTAGCGACATGGATACGCAGTATTTT.